A single sample is the source of the 8 T cell receptor beta chains below, sequenced in a study of blood T cell repertoires in COVID-19. Sequencing was performed with immunoSEQ multiplex PCR; in TCRdb, only in-frame clones are kept and a portion is missing. The repertoire has roughly 200,000 clones, roughly nine tenths of them found once; the top ten carry roughly 6.7%. The sequencing input was peripheral blood. These receptor sequences come from a middle-aged man with acute or convalescent COVID-19.

A few counts support this clone. The chain joins TRBV7-6 to TRBJ1-1; D not certain. The CDR3 consists of 14 residues. The V gene lost 0 bases and the J gene lost 1 base, with 6 bases spanning the gap. Germline CDR1 and CDR2: SGHVS and FNYEAQ. The CDR3 nucleotides are TGTGCCAGCAGCTTAGCGGAGGGGAACACTGAAGCTTTCTTT. Its translation: CASSLAEGNTEAFF.

V usage is TRBV2 and J usage is TRBJ1-1; no clear D gene. CDR1 SNHLY and CDR2 FYNNEI come from the germline V gene. Trimming left V 0 bases short and J 8 bases short, with 7 bases between. The CDR3 sequence is 12 residues long. CDR3 nucleotides: TGTGCCAGCAGTGAAGCTGGGCAGGAAGCTTTCTTT. Protein product: CASSEAGQEAFF.

The sample holds one count of this clone. The chain couples TRBV5-6 to TRBJ2-3; 8 bases line up with TRBD2. The CDR3 contains 16 residues. J lost 2 bases, V lost 2 bases, and 7 bases had no gene match. In germline, CDR1 is SGHDT, CDR2 YYEEEE. CDR3 DNA sequence: TGTGCCAGCAGCTTCTCGGGACTAGGGTACACAGATACGCAGTATTTT. This sequence encodes CASSFSGLGYTDTQYF.

V is TRBV11-2 and J is TRBJ1-2; D possibly corresponds to TRBD1 (5 bases). Trimming took off 1 base at V and 7 bases at J, with 19 bases between the two ends. The CDR3 runs 16 residues. The germline V gene has CDR1 SGHAT and CDR2 FQNNGV. The CDR3 loop is CASSLVQRGTAFGYTF. The CDR3 coding sequence is TGTGCCAGCAGCTTAGTGCAACGGGGGACGGCTTTTGGCTACACCTTC.

The chain carries TRBV7-6 and TRBJ1-1; D might be TRBD1 (5 bases). The CDR3 is 16 residues long. V gave up 2 bases and J gave up 0 bases, with 13 bases separating them. Germline V lookup: CDR1 SGHVS, CDR2 FNYEAQ. The CDR3 loop is CASSLSPGRVNTEAFF. The CDR3 DNA reads TGTGCCAGCAGCTTAAGCCCTGGCAGGGTGAACACTGAAGCTTTCTTT.

The V and J genes are TRBV11-1 and TRBJ1-1; D is ambiguous. Germline loops: CDR1 SGHAT, CDR2 FQDESV (reference sequence). Trimming removed 2 bases at V and 6 bases at J, with 7 bases between. The CDR3 is 12 amino acids. The CDR3 here is CASSLFSAEAFF. Here the CDR3 DNA reads TGTGCCAGCAGCTTATTCTCGGCTGAAGCTTTCTTT.

V is TRBV28 and J is TRBJ1-2; TRBD1 matches 8 bases. Germline-derived CDR1 and CDR2 are MDHEN and SYDVKM. The CDR3 is 15 residues long. Germline trimming cut 4 bases from V and 4 bases from J; bases unmatched to any gene: 8. The CDR3 loop is CASSSGTGTIYGYTF. In DNA form, the CDR3 reads TGTGCCAGCAGTTCTGGGACAGGAACCATCTATGGCTACACCTTC.

The V gene is TRBV12-5, the J gene TRBJ2-1; the match to TRBD2 covers 7 bases. The CDR3 totals 15 residues. In germline, CDR1 is LGHNT, CDR2 FRNRAP. With V trimmed by 9 bases and J by 6 bases, 14 bases remained unmatched. CDR3 coding DNA: TGTGCTAGCTACTCTGGGCTAGCGGTTCGCAATGAGCAGTTCTTC. Translating it yields CASYSGLAVRNEQFF.